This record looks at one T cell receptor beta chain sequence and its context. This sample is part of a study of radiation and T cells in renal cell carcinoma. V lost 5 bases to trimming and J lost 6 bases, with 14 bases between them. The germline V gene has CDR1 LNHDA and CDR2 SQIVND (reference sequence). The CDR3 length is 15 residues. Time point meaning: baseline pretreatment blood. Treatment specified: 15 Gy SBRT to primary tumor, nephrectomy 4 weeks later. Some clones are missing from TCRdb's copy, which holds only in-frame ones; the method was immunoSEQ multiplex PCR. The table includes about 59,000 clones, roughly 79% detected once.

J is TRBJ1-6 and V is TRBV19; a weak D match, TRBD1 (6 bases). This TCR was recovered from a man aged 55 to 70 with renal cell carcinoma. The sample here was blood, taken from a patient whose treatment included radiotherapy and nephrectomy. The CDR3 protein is CASSPLDRINSPLHF. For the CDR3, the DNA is TGTGCCAGTAGTCCCCTCGACAGGATTAATTCACCCCTCCACTTT.